This T cell receptor (beta chain) is from a study of blood T cell repertoires in COVID-19. Overall study context: Acute and convalescent COVID-19 specimens originated in the United States, Italy and Spain. From T cells, B-cell-depleted T cells, or PBMCs came the material, which was cDNA or gDNA.

Germline assignment: CDR1 MNHEY and CDR2 SVGEGT. CDR3 length equals 15 residues. V lost 5 bases and J lost 4; bases outside the gene matches: 3. Original processing methods: Amplification of reference gene primers was used by the study to estimate nucleated cell counts. Assay used: immunoSEQ multiplex PCR; TCRdb lists only in-frame clones, some missing. V and J calls and clone size come straight from that table; D and trimming were deduced from the DNA. The table records about 170,000 clones, 74% of them present only once. This chain uses TRBV6-2 or TRBV6-3 with TRBJ1-6, with 9 bases that match TRBD1. Sequenced input: peripheral blood. The sequence came from an elderly woman with acute or convalescent COVID-19. The CDR3 region has the DNA TGTGCCAGCAGTGGGGGACAGGGATATAATTCACCCCTCCACTTT. It encodes CASSGGQGYNSPLHF.